The rows below give T cell receptor beta chains drawn from one sample of a study of T cells in Graves' hyperthyroidism and ophthalmopathy. MiXCR, run by TCRdb on the multiplex PCR reads, gives a single entry per CDR3 protein. The sample has hundreds of thousands of distinct CDR3 sequences, over 12% seen once. The sample consisted of blood. These receptors were obtained from a man between 18 and 29 years old with Graves' ophthalmopathy. Each CDR3 is given with its conserved first and last residue. The D gene is left open where the match is weak. The size field is filled for only some rows; it gives once, few, many or a size class.

V gene	D gene	J gene	clone size	CDR3 protein	CDR3 DNA
TRBV7-9	TRBD1	TRBJ1-2	few	CASFFIGQGFYGYTF	TGTGCCAGCTTTTTTATAGGACAGGGATTTTATGGCTACACCTTC
TRBV30	TRBD2	TRBJ2-5	many	CAQDRIAGRKETQYF	TGTGCGCAGGATAGGATAGCGGGAAGAAAAGAGACCCAGTACTTC
TRBV6-5	-	TRBJ2-6	-	CASSYSMGTEANVLTF	TGTGCCAGCAGTTACTCGATGGGGACCGAGGCCAACGTCCTAACTTTC
TRBV6-1	-	TRBJ2-7	many	CASHIGNEQYF	TGTGCCAGTCACATCGGGAACGAGCAGTACTTC
TRBV19	-	TRBJ1-2	many	CASTTLRNYGYTF	TGTGCCAGTACCACGCTCCGCAACTATGGCTACACCTTC
TRBV12-3/TRBV12-4	-	TRBJ2-2	-	CASSLGGGLTGELFF	TGTGCCAGCTCCTTAGGGGGAGGGCTCACCGGGGAGCTGTTTTTT
TRBV6-1	TRBD2	TRBJ2-3	-	CASSPLLAGGTGTQYF	TGTGCCAGCAGTCCCCTACTAGCGGGGGGCACAGGTACGCAGTATTTT
TRBV4-1	-	TRBJ2-7	many	CASGPGALYEQYF	TGCGCCAGCGGGCCGGGGGCTCTCTACGAGCAGTACTTC
TRBV9	-	TRBJ2-7	many	CASSVGAGTGTWTYEQYF	TGTGCCAGCAGCGTAGGAGCTGGGACCGGGACTTGGACCTACGAGCAGTACTTC
TRBV11-3	TRBD2	TRBJ2-3	many	CASRRDYTDTQYF	TGTGCCAGCCGTCGGGACTACACAGATACGCAGTATTTT
TRBV4-2	-	TRBJ1-2	many	CASSQGWTAGYTF	TGTGCCAGCAGCCAAGGATGGACGGCTGGCTACACCTTC
TRBV6-5	TRBD2	TRBJ2-7	few	CASSYYPPGLAGGDEQYF	TGTGCCAGCAGTTACTATCCGCCGGGACTAGCGGGAGGGGATGAGCAGTACTTC
TRBV14	-	TRBJ2-3	many	CASSPLSSPTDTQYF	TGTGCCAGCAGCCCTCTGAGCTCGCCGACAGATACGCAGTATTTT
TRBV7-2	-	TRBJ2-1	many	CASSLGRLSFGNEQFF	TGTGCCAGCAGCTTAGGTCGCCTCTCCTTTGGGAATGAGCAGTTCTTC
TRBV6-5	-	TRBJ1-1	many	CASSYSINSLGAFF	TGTGCCAGCAGTTACTCGATAAACAGCTTGGGAGCTTTCTTT
TRBV27	-	TRBJ1-1	-	CASSTTQGNTEAFF	TGTGCCAGCAGCACCACACAGGGGAACACTGAAGCTTTCTTT
TRBV9	-	TRBJ2-7	many	CASSAGLATYEQYF	TGTGCCAGCAGCGCCGGACTCGCCACCTACGAGCAGTACTTC
TRBV30	-	TRBJ2-1	many	CAWSGPGSRTDYNEQFF	TGTGCCTGGAGTGGCCCAGGGAGTCGAACCGACTACAATGAGCAGTTCTTC
TRBV30	TRBD1	TRBJ2-7	many	CAWDRDQYEQYF	TGTGCCTGGGACAGGGACCAATACGAGCAGTACTTC
TRBV29-1	TRBD2	TRBJ2-3	-	CSAGVGRGYTDTQYF	TGCAGCGCCGGAGTGGGGCGGGGGTATACAGATACGCAGTATTTT
TRBV6-1	TRBD2	TRBJ2-5	many	CASSPPGGQAGEETQYF	TGTGCCAGCAGTCCCCCCGGTGGGCAGGCGGGGGAAGAGACCCAGTACTTC
TRBV19	TRBD2	TRBJ2-1	-	CASSILREGYNEQFF	TGTGCCAGTAGTATTTTGCGGGAGGGCTACAATGAGCAGTTCTTC
TRBV6-2/TRBV6-3	TRBD2	TRBJ2-5	-	CASRPSGDQETQYF	TGTGCCAGCAGGCCTAGCGGGGACCAAGAGACCCAGTACTTC
TRBV12-3/TRBV12-4	-	TRBJ2-7	many	CASGDGYEQYF	TGTGCCAGCGGGGACGGGTACGAGCAGTACTTC
TRBV7-9	-	TRBJ1-2	many	CASSFGSSSYTF	TGTGCCAGCAGCTTCGGCAGTTCGTCTTACACCTTC
TRBV4-2	-	TRBJ2-1	many	CASSQDGDEQFF	TGTGCCAGCAGCCAAGATGGGGATGAGCAGTTCTTC
TRBV6-6	-	TRBJ2-5	-	CASSYSAGATGETQYF	TGTGCCAGCAGTTACTCGGCTGGGGCTACCGGAGAGACCCAGTACTTC
TRBV28	-	TRBJ1-2	many	CASSLGHQSYGYTF	TGTGCCAGCAGTTTAGGACACCAGAGCTATGGCTACACCTTC
TRBV7-2	TRBD1	TRBJ2-2	once	CASSYSLGQGWQRGELFF	TGTGCCAGCAGCTACTCCCTTGGACAGGGTTGGCAGAGGGGGGAGCTGTTTTTT
TRBV7-9	TRBD2	TRBJ2-7	many	CASSLVAGRYYEQYF	TGTGCCAGCAGCTTAGTAGCGGGACGGTACTACGAGCAGTACTTC
TRBV7-9	TRBD2	TRBJ2-1	many	CASSQGLAGNNEQFF	TGTGCCAGCAGCCAAGGACTAGCGGGAAACAATGAGCAGTTCTTC
TRBV12-3/TRBV12-4	-	TRBJ2-3	many	CASSGTWGGEFVDTQYF	TGTGCCAGCAGTGGGACCTGGGGGGGCGAGTTCGTAGATACGCAGTATTTT
TRBV6-5	-	TRBJ2-7	-	CASSYSIFYEQYF	TGTGCCAGCAGTTACTCTATCTTCTACGAGCAGTACTTC
TRBV27	TRBD1	TRBJ2-6	few	CASSLTGGNIFSGANVLTF	TGTGCCAGCAGTTTAACAGGGGGTAATATCTTCTCTGGGGCCAACGTCCTGACTTTC
TRBV5-1	TRBD1	TRBJ2-1	-	CASSQTGESYNEQFF	TGCGCCAGCAGCCAAACAGGGGAATCCTACAATGAGCAGTTCTTC
TRBV12-3/TRBV12-4	TRBD1	TRBJ2-3	many	CASSLWDSRTDTQYF	TGTGCCAGCAGTTTATGGGACAGTCGCACAGATACGCAGTATTTT
TRBV19	TRBD2	TRBJ2-2	-	CASSPLAVANTGELFF	TGTGCCAGTAGTCCTCTAGCGGTCGCGAACACCGGGGAGCTGTTTTTT
TRBV4-1	TRBD1	TRBJ1-1	many	CASSQESQGASTEAFF	TGCGCCAGCAGCCAAGAGTCTCAGGGGGCGAGTACTGAAGCTTTCTTT
TRBV3-1	TRBD1	TRBJ1-1	many	CATGQGANTEAFF	TGTGCCACCGGACAGGGGGCTAACACTGAAGCTTTCTTT
TRBV7-2	TRBD1	TRBJ1-5	-	CASSPGQGKSNQPQHF	TGTGCCAGCAGCCCTGGACAGGGTAAAAGCAATCAGCCCCAGCATTTT
TRBV7-3	-	TRBJ2-3	many	CASSLASGTDTQYF	TGTGCCAGCAGCTTAGCTAGCGGCACAGATACGCAGTATTTT
TRBV6-5	TRBD2	TRBJ2-1	many	CASSYSATGRDANEQFF	TGTGCCAGCAGTTACTCGGCGACGGGGAGGGATGCGAATGAGCAGTTCTTC
TRBV4-1	-	TRBJ2-5	-	CASTRKGAGQQETQYF	TGCGCCAGCACCAGAAAGGGAGCTGGGCAGCAAGAGACCCAGTACTTC
TRBV19	-	TRBJ1-6	-	CASSIGAWGSPLHF	TGTGCCAGTAGTATTGGGGCGTGGGGTTCACCCCTCCACTTT
TRBV30	-	TRBJ1-2	many	CAWSEGTGYTF	TGTGCCTGGAGTGAGGGAACTGGCTACACCTTC
TRBV12-3/TRBV12-4	-	TRBJ1-1	many	CASSLGWGGNTEAFF	TGTGCCAGCAGTTTAGGGTGGGGGGGAAACACTGAAGCTTTCTTT
TRBV4-1	-	TRBJ1-2	many	CASSHRTDFNYGYTF	TGCGCCAGCAGCCATCGGACGGATTTTAACTATGGCTACACCTTC
TRBV11-2	-	TRBJ2-5	many	CASSLDGQAQYF	TGTGCCAGCAGCTTAGATGGGCAGGCCCAGTACTTC
TRBV5-1	-	TRBJ2-7	-	CASSLAVGSRALGSEQYF	TGCGCCAGCAGCTTGGCGGTAGGGTCAAGGGCCCTGGGGTCCGAGCAGTACTTC
TRBV27	-	TRBJ1-2	-	CASRMWVGLNYGYTF	TGTGCCAGCCGGATGTGGGTAGGGTTAAACTATGGCTACACCTTC
TRBV5-1	TRBD1	TRBJ2-3	many	CASSYRDREDTQYF	TGCGCCAGCAGCTACCGGGACAGGGAAGATACGCAGTATTTT
TRBV5-1	-	TRBJ2-1	many	CASSLGFDAMSYNEQFF	TGCGCCAGCAGCTTGGGGTTTGACGCGATGTCCTACAATGAGCAGTTCTTC